A selection of T cell receptor beta chains follows, all from one sample in a study of graft-versus-host responses after intestinal transplantation. Which antigens these TCRs recognize remains unknown. Measured with immunoSEQ multiplex PCR; TCRdb has only the in-frame clones, and not every one. This sample has tens of thousands of clones, with 84% found just once. The source was unstimulated CD4+ T cells sorted from spleen or lymph node cells, collected before transplant. These receptors came from a human donor who was the organ donor for an intestinal transplant. The CDR3 runs from the conserved cysteine through the conserved F or W. Each record gives: CDR3 protein, CDR3 DNA, J gene, D gene, V gene, clone size. A D gene is named only where the DNA matches it firmly. Clone size is stated in some rows and not others, as once, few, many or a class when expanded.

CASSKKRGANQETQYF,TGTGCCAGCAGCAAAAAGCGGGGGGCCAACCAAGAGACCCAGTACTTC,TRBJ2-5,TRBD2,TRBV9,.
CASIGAGANTGELFF,TGTGCCAGCATTGGGGCAGGGGCGAACACCGGGGAGCTGTTTTTT,TRBJ2-2,.,TRBV2,.
CAISENRVAADTQYF,TGTGCCATCAGTGAGAACAGGGTGGCCGCAGATACGCAGTATTTT,TRBJ2-3,.,TRBV10-3,.
CASSSSPGDIYGYTF,TGTGCCAGCAGTTCGTCCCCCGGGGATATCTATGGCTACACCTTC,TRBJ1-2,.,TRBV6-5,.
CASSLTRSGYENTIYF,TGTGCCAGCAGTCTAACCCGCTCGGGGTACGAAAACACCATATATTTT,TRBJ1-3,.,TRBV28,.
CASSLAPGQGWFF,TGTGCCAGCAGCTTGGCTCCCGGACAGGGATGGTTTTTT,TRBJ1-4,TRBD1,TRBV5-4,few
CSATQQETQYF,TGCAGTGCCACACAACAAGAGACCCAGTACTTC,TRBJ2-5,.,TRBV20-1,.
CASSQEAGGISTQYF,TGTGCCAGCAGCCAAGAGGCGGGGGGGATTTCGACCCAGTACTTC,TRBJ2-5,TRBD2,TRBV7-3,.
CAISETGQGIGSPLHF,TGTGCCATCAGTGAGACGGGACAGGGTATAGGTTCACCCCTCCACTTT,TRBJ1-6,TRBD1,TRBV10-3,.
CASSGLTNSNQPQHF,TGTGCCAGCAGTGGGTTAACAAATAGCAATCAGCCCCAGCATTTT,TRBJ1-5,.,TRBV6-1,.
CASSRNPTGAGSYTF,TGCGCCAGCAGCCGAAACCCGACAGGGGCCGGGAGCTACACCTTC,TRBJ1-2,TRBD1,TRBV5-1,.
CAIRGGRWNGYTF,TGTGCCATCAGGGGGGGGCGCTGGAATGGCTACACCTTC,TRBJ1-2,.,TRBV10-3,.
CASSEFSGGSAGYGYTF,TGTGCCAGCAGTGAATTTTCAGGGGGCTCTGCTGGCTATGGCTACACCTTC,TRBJ1-2,TRBD1,TRBV25-1,.
CASSVDKGANTEAFF,TGTGCCAGCAGCGTAGATAAGGGGGCGAACACTGAAGCTTTCTTT,TRBJ1-1,TRBD1,TRBV9,.
CAWTGATGAWGEKLFF,TGTGCCTGGACCGGAGCTACTGGGGCATGGGGTGAAAAACTGTTTTTT,TRBJ1-4,.,TRBV30,.
CASSRTNVLTF,TGTGCCAGCTCGCGGACCAACGTCCTGACTTTC,TRBJ2-6,.,TRBV18,.
CASSPGQGQETQYF,TGTGCCAGTAGTCCGGGACAGGGCCAAGAGACCCAGTACTTC,TRBJ2-5,TRBD1,TRBV19,.
CASSPSGVTGPDTQYF,TGTGCCAGCAGCCCATCCGGTGTGACAGGACCAGATACGCAGTATTTT,TRBJ2-3,.,TRBV7-8,.
CASSLQGGNYGYTF,TGTGCCAGCAGTTTACAAGGGGGTAACTATGGCTACACCTTC,TRBJ1-2,.,TRBV28,.
CASSVQRGGTDTQYF,TGCGCCAGCAGTGTTCAGCGGGGGGGCACAGATACGCAGTATTTT,TRBJ2-3,TRBD2,TRBV5-1,.
CASSYGTGGRTDTQYF,TGTGCCAGCAGTTACGGTACAGGGGGAAGGACAGATACGCAGTATTTT,TRBJ2-3,TRBD1,TRBV6-5,.
CAWSERGTDTQYF,TGTGCCTGGAGTGAGCGGGGCACAGATACGCAGTATTTT,TRBJ2-3,.,TRBV30,.
CASSSDSTSGGPKQFF,TGTGCCAGCAGCTCCGACTCGACTAGCGGGGGGCCCAAGCAGTTCTTC,TRBJ2-1,TRBD2,TRBV7-2,.
CASSLSGAGANVLTF,TGCGCCAGCAGCTTGTCCGGGGCTGGGGCCAACGTCCTGACTTTC,TRBJ2-6,.,TRBV5-1,.
CASSARGGANSVADTQYF,TGTGCCAGTAGTGCCCGAGGGGGGGCGAATAGTGTGGCAGATACGCAGTATTTT,TRBJ2-3,.,TRBV19,.
CSVGDTNQPQHF,TGCAGCGTTGGGGACACCAATCAGCCCCAGCATTTT,TRBJ1-5,.,TRBV29-1,.
CSVVGANYGYTF,TGCAGCGTTGTCGGAGCTAACTATGGCTACACCTTC,TRBJ1-2,.,TRBV29-1,.
CASSLTSGGDNEQFF,TGTGCCAGCAGCCTGACTAGCGGGGGGGACAATGAGCAGTTCTTC,TRBJ2-1,TRBD2,TRBV4-2,.
CASSSGTSTDTQYF,TGCGCCAGCAGCTCCGGGACTAGCACAGATACGCAGTATTTT,TRBJ2-3,.,TRBV5-1,.
CASSLGLGTNEKLFF,TGTGCTAGCAGCTTAGGTCTAGGAACTAATGAAAAACTGTTTTTT,TRBJ1-4,.,TRBV7-7,.
CASSQVRGATDTQYF,TGCGCCAGCAGCCAAGTCCGCGGGGCCACAGATACGCAGTATTTT,TRBJ2-3,.,TRBV4-1,.
CASSYGGLPAGELFF,TGTGCCAGCAGTTATGGAGGGCTCCCCGCCGGGGAGCTGTTTTTT,TRBJ2-2,.,TRBV27,.
CASSLSGGNEQFF,TGTGCCAGCAGCCTATCCGGGGGAAATGAGCAGTTCTTC,TRBJ2-1,.,TRBV11-3,once
CASSRPGKRNIQYF,TGTGCCAGTAGTCGTCCGGGGAAGAGGAACATTCAGTACTTC,TRBJ2-4,.,TRBV19,.
CASSLTGQGTDTQYF,TGTGCCAGCAGTTTAACGGGACAGGGTACAGATACGCAGTATTTT,TRBJ2-3,TRBD1,TRBV28,.
CASSVWLGALGDNEQFF,TGTGCCAGCAGCGTTTGGTTAGGGGCGTTGGGTGACAATGAGCAGTTCTTC,TRBJ2-1,.,TRBV9,.
CASSQEFGEDHPEAFF,TGTGCCAGCAGCCAAGAATTCGGGGAGGATCACCCTGAAGCTTTCTTT,TRBJ1-1,.,TRBV14,.
CASSSLPAGEGTEAFF,TGCGCCAGCAGCTCCCTTCCGGCAGGAGAGGGTACTGAAGCTTTCTTT,TRBJ1-1,.,TRBV5-1,.
CASSLDSDTQYF,TGTGCCAGCAGCTTAGACTCAGATACGCAGTATTTT,TRBJ2-3,.,TRBV7-2,.
CASSYGTGNSPLHF,TGTGCCAGCAGTTACGGGACAGGGAATTCACCCCTCCACTTT,TRBJ1-6,TRBD1,TRBV6-5,.
CASSPEGEKLFF,TGTGCCAGCTCACCAGAGGGTGAAAAACTGTTTTTT,TRBJ1-4,.,TRBV18,.